Each of the 8 T cell receptor beta chains below was sequenced from the same sample in a study of blood T cell repertoires in COVID-19 (dated by TCRdb to 2020 to 2021). The library was produced with the immunoSEQ multiplex PCR assay. Drawn from immuneACCESS, this table holds only the in-frame rearrangements with V and J called that TCRdb kept. Clones are partly lost; checked studies trace under half to an unresolved V gene and leave the rest unexplained. The sample profile shows about 210,000 clones; over 75% of them were found once. 4.3% of the sample comes from the top ten. The sample taken for sequencing was PBMCs or T cells enriched from blood (not recorded which). Every receptor here comes from a man aged 25-45 years with acute COVID-19.

The V call is TRBV27, the J call TRBJ1-2; 8 bases are a match to TRBD1. The germline V gene has CDR1 MNHEY and CDR2 SMNVEV (reference sequence). The CDR3 covers 16 residues. V shed 5 bases and J 0 bases; nucleotides not matched to a gene: 8. The CDR3 sequence is CASSHLGQGTNYGYTF. The CDR3 DNA is TGTGCCAGCAGTCATCTAGGACAGGGAACTAACTATGGCTACACCTTC.

This chain joins TRBV5-1 and TRBJ2-7, with 10 bases aligning to TRBD1. Germline CDR1 SGHRS, CDR2 YFSETQ. The length of the CDR3 is 15 residues. V lost 4 bases and J lost 6; bases outside the gene matches: 10. The CDR3 DNA reads as TGCGCCAGCAGCCACCCGGGACAGGGGTTCTCCGAGCAGTACTTC. The encoded protein is CASSHPGQGFSEQYF.

The chain is built from TRBV6-5 and TRBJ1-6; D is unclear. Per germline, CDR1 MNHEY and CDR2 SVGAGI. V was cut by 2 bases and J by 7 bases, with 9 bases left in between. The CDR3 consists of 14 residues. In nucleotides, the CDR3 is TGTGCCAGCAGTTACACAGCTGCCAATTCACCCCTCCACTTT. Protein sequence: CASSYTAANSPLHF.

The CDR3 DNA reads as TGTGCCAGCAGTGTAACGGCAGGGTCTAACTATGGCTACACCTTC. This sequence encodes CASSVTAGSNYGYTF. The chain combines TRBV2 with TRBJ1-2; D is perhaps TRBD1 (5 bases). The V and J ends lost 4 bases and 0 bases respectively, with 12 bases between them. The CDR3 consists of 15 residues. Germline V lookup: CDR1 SNHLY, CDR2 FYNNEI.

This clone was observed once. The rearrangement joins TRBV5-4 to TRBJ2-1; TRBD2 aligns across 8 bases. Germline CDR1 and CDR2: SGHNT and YYREEE (reference sequence). The CDR3 covers 15 residues. The ends lost 4 bases at V and 7 bases at J; junction bases unmatched: 10. CDR3 in amino acids: CASSPRTSLWNEQFF. CDR3 nucleotide sequence: TGTGCCAGCAGCCCCAGGACTAGCCTGTGGAATGAGCAGTTCTTC.

The chain joins TRBV12-3 or TRBV12-4 to TRBJ2-5; D is perhaps TRBD1 (5 bases). V was shortened by 6 bases and J by 4 bases, with 9 bases between the two germline ends. The CDR3 is 12 residues long. CDR3 bases: TGTGCCAGCAGGCGGACAATAGAGACCCAGTACTTC. Amino acid sequence: CASRRTIETQYF.

The rearrangement links TRBV6-2 or TRBV6-3 to TRBJ1-5, with 9 nucleotides matching TRBD1. CDR1 is MNHEY, CDR2 SVGEGT, per germline. V lost 4 bases, J lost 6 bases, and 7 bases stayed unmatched. The CDR3 length is 15 residues. The CDR3 loop reads CASSLTGGRAQPQHF. Here the CDR3 DNA reads TGTGCCAGCAGTTTGACAGGGGGAAGGGCTCAGCCCCAGCATTTT.

The V gene is TRBV12-3 or TRBV12-4, the J gene TRBJ2-3, with TRBD2 as a possible D gene (6 bases). The CDR3 loop spans 13 amino acids. The V and J ends lost 8 bases and 1 base respectively, with 10 bases between them. CDR3 protein: CASRESGTDTQYF. CDR3 coding DNA: TGTGCCAGCCGGGAGTCAGGCACAGATACGCAGTATTTT.